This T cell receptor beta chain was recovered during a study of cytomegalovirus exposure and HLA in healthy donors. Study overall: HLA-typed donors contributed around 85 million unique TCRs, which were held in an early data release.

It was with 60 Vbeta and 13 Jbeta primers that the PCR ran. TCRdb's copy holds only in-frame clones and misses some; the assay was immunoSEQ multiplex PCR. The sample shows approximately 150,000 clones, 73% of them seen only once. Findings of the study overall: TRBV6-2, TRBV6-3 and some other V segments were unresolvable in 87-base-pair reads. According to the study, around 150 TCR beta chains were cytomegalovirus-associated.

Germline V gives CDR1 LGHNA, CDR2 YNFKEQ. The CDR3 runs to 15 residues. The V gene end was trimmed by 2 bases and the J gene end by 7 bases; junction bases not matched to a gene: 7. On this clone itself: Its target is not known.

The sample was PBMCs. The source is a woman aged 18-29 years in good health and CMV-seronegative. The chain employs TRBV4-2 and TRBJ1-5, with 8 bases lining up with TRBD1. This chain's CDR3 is CASSQQTGEGQPQHF. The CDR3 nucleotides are TGTGCCAGCAGCCAACAGACAGGGGAGGGGCAGCCCCAGCATTTT.